The entry below gives a single TCR beta chain sequence along with its context. The V and J ends lost 2 bases and 3 bases respectively, with 20 bases between them. The CDR3 loop spans 17 amino acids. Germline loops: CDR1 MNHEY, CDR2 SVGEGT. The data belong to a study of blood T cell repertoires in COVID-19. About the study: Italy, Spain and the United States were the sources of the convalescent and acute COVID-19 samples. PBMCs, B-cell-depleted T cells, or T cells were the source of the cDNA or gDNA that made up the material.

Methods used by the authors: Counts of nucleated cells, estimated from reference gene primer amplification, were obtained. Measured with immunoSEQ multiplex PCR; TCRdb has only the in-frame clones, and not every one. V and J calls and clone size are copied from that table; D and trimming were computed from the DNA. The table shows 75,000 to 90,000 clones, with roughly 91% occurring only once. The chain combines TRBV6-2 or TRBV6-3 with TRBJ2-7; D perhaps matches TRBD1 (5 bases). This TCR was sampled from a woman in her 50s in a cohort sampled during active COVID-19. The specimen was peripheral blood. The CDR3 nucleotides are TGTGCCAGCAGTTACGACAGCGCGAAATCCTATTACTACGAGCAGTACTTC. It codes for CASSYDSAKSYYYEQYF.